This T cell receptor beta chain was identified during a study of early stage breast cancer tumors. The study, taken as a whole, reports: Enriched TCRB sequences shared across patients were mostly commonly generated sequences.

This clone was seen only once. Its antigen is unidentified. Data came from immunoSEQ multiplex PCR; TCRdb stores just in-frame clones and leaves some out. The sample yields roughly 34,000 clones, under 80% seen once. From germline, CDR1 is DFQATT and CDR2 SNEGSKA (reference sequence). V lost 6 bases and J 6 bases, leaving 9 bases between the germline ends. CDR3 length: 10 amino acids. This sequence originates from a person between 55 and 69 years old with breast cancer. The chain employs TRBV20-1 and TRBJ2-7; no clear D. The sample comprised blood. The CDR3 reads CSAVSGEQYF. CDR3 DNA: TGCAGTGCCGTATCCGGCGAGCAGTACTTC.